What follows is one T cell receptor beta chain and its context. The data stem from a study of T cells in localized non-small cell lung cancer. Repertoires were generated with immunoSEQ multiplex PCR, while TCRdb's copy carries only in-frame clones and drops some. The table lists about 2,300 clones, under 25% of them singletons, with about 18% in the top ten. This CDR3 has 16 residues. CDR1 is SGHRS, CDR2 YFSETQ, per germline. V lost 0 bases and J lost 3, with 13 bases in between. The source of this sequence is an older male donor with stage I lung adenocarcinoma. V and J are TRBV5-1 and TRBJ2-1; D may correspond to TRBD1 or TRBD2 (5 bases each). This specimen consisted of lung tumor tissue, obtained before any cancer treatment. CDR3 sequence: CASSLEGDQIYNEQFF. CDR3 bases: TGCGCCAGCAGCTTGGAAGGGGACCAAATCTACAATGAGCAGTTCTTC.